This TCR beta chain was recovered during a study of shared clonotypes between healthy human individuals. The overall study: A donor's plate count was three for CD4 naive and three for CD4 memory; CD8 naive had two and CD8 memory one. Study-wide findings and caveats: Clonotype sharing among donors was expected to depend on sequencing depth. Sorted-subset sequencing was shown by rarefaction to be incomplete despite large depth. Relative to clonotypes present in all four donors, those not shared had lower generation probabilities.

Deletions cut 3 bases from V and 6 bases from J, with 27 bases between. CDR3 length: 19 residues. CDR1 and CDR2 from the germline V gene are ENHRY and SYGVKD. This clone was recorded once. Antigen specificity is unknown. The data were produced by immunoSEQ multiplex PCR, yet TCRdb's version contains in-frame clones alone and is incomplete. The sample gives approximately 700,000 clones, around 73% of which show up once; 1.5% to 2% is in the top ten. This chain joins TRBV10-3 and TRBJ2-1; D is perhaps TRBD1 or TRBD2 (6 bases each). The specimen sequenced was memory CD4+ T cells sorted from blood. Subset indicated: CD45RA-negative fraction. This clonotype was obtained from a woman aged 25 to 39 in good health. This CDR3 is CAISDPHQEGGRYGNEQFF. DNA of the CDR3: TGTGCCATCAGTGACCCACACCAAGAGGGGGGAAGGTATGGCAATGAGCAGTTCTTC.